These T cell receptor beta chains were read from a single sample in a study of cytomegalovirus exposure and HLA in healthy donors. TCRdb's copy holds only in-frame clones and misses some; the assay was immunoSEQ multiplex PCR. The sample lists fewer than 200,000 clones; roughly 80% were seen once. The sequencing input was PBMCs. These receptors originate from a female donor in good health and CMV-seronegative. Both conserved end residues are part of each CDR3. A D gene is named only where the DNA matches it firmly. Not all rows give a size; the values are once, few, many and, for expanded clones, a class.

size	V	D	J	DNA	CDR3
.	TRBV5-3	TRBD2	TRBJ2-1	TGTGCCAGAAGCATGGGACTAGCTCCTTACAATGAGCAGTTCTTC	CARSMGLAPYNEQFF
.	TRBV7-8	TRBD1	TRBJ1-1	TGTGCCAGCACAACAGGGGGCACTGAAGCTTTCTTT	CASTTGGTEAFF
.	TRBV5-6	TRBD2	TRBJ2-1	TGTGCCAGCAGCTTATGGACTAGCGGGAGGGAGGAGCAGTTCTTC	CASSLWTSGREEQFF
few	TRBV11-2	TRBD1	TRBJ2-7	TGTGCCAGCAGCTTAGGGGGTAATGGACAGGGGTTCGGACTCTACGAGCAGTACTTC	CASSLGGNGQGFGLYEQYF
.	TRBV9	TRBD1	TRBJ2-7	TGTGCCAGCAGCGTAGGGACAGGGAATAGGTACGAGCAGTACTTC	CASSVGTGNRYEQYF
few	TRBV27	.	TRBJ1-4	TGTGCCAGCAGCCATAGCCCCTTCGACAGGTCGCGAGAGGAAAAACTGTTTTTT	CASSHSPFDRSREEKLFF
.	TRBV2	.	TRBJ2-5	TGTGCCAGCAGCGAAGGGACATACCAAGAGACCCAGTACTTC	CASSEGTYQETQYF
.	TRBV11-2	TRBD1	TRBJ1-1	TGTGCCAGCAGCCGACAGGGGAACACTGAAGCTTTCTTT	CASSRQGNTEAFF
.	TRBV7-6	.	TRBJ2-5	TGTGCCAGCAGCTTAGGAGGGCGGATTGGTGAGACCCAGTACTTC	CASSLGGRIGETQYF
.	TRBV9	.	TRBJ1-3	TGTGCCAGCAGCGTTGAGTGGGCGGGGAGCTCTGGAAACACCATATATTTT	CASSVEWAGSSGNTIYF
.	TRBV5-1	TRBD2	TRBJ2-7	TGCGCCAGCAGAGGGACTAGCGTCTACGAGCAGTACTTC	CASRGTSVYEQYF
.	TRBV5-5	TRBD1	TRBJ2-2	TGTGCCAGCAGCTTAGGTCTCCAGGGGGCTTACACCGGGGAGCTGTTTTTT	CASSLGLQGAYTGELFF
.	TRBV19	.	TRBJ1-1	TGTGCCAGTAGTTTCGGGGATGAAGCTTTCTTT	CASSFGDEAFF
once	TRBV4-2	TRBD1	TRBJ2-1	TGTGCCAGCAGCCAGCAGGACAGGGGCGTGTTCTTC	CASSQQDRGVFF
few	TRBV7-6	.	TRBJ2-7	TGTGCCAGCAGCTTAGGCGAAGCCGGGACACAGACAAGGCATAGACTCTACGAGCAGTACTTC	CASSLGEAGTQTRHRLYEQYF
.	TRBV28	TRBD1	TRBJ1-1	TGTGCCAGCACGGACAGGGTATGGACTGAAGCTTTCTTT	CASTDRVWTEAFF
.	TRBV4-1	TRBD1	TRBJ2-3	TGCGCCAGCAGCCAACAATGGACAGGGAGGAGCACAGATACGCAGTATTTT	CASSQQWTGRSTDTQYF
.	TRBV27	.	TRBJ2-7	TGTGCCAGCAGTTTACTTGGGCTCAGCTACGAGCAGTACTTC	CASSLLGLSYEQYF
.	TRBV30	.	TRBJ1-2	TGTGCCTGGAGTATCCAGGGGTATGGCTACACCTTC	CAWSIQGYGYTF
.	TRBV5-1	TRBD1	TRBJ2-7	TGCGCCAGCTCCCGGGACAGCCCCTACGAGCAGTACTTC	CASSRDSPYEQYF
.	TRBV6-1	.	TRBJ1-2	TGTGCCAGCAGTGAAGGGACAGCCTATGGCTACACCTTC	CASSEGTAYGYTF
.	TRBV9	.	TRBJ2-7	TGTGCCAGCAGCCCGATGACAGGATCGAGGGAGCAGTACTTC	CASSPMTGSREQYF
.	TRBV7-3	.	TRBJ1-2	TGTGCCAGCAGTGCCGCAGGGTTCTCAGCTGGCTACACCTTC	CASSAAGFSAGYTF
.	TRBV4-1	TRBD2	TRBJ2-3	TGCGCCAGCAGCCAAGGGAGCGGCGCGGGAGGGACAGATACGCAGTATTTT	CASSQGSGAGGTDTQYF
.	TRBV27	TRBD1	TRBJ2-3	TGTGCCAGCGGACAGGGCTTGGGTATTGATACGCAGTATTTT	CASGQGLGIDTQYF
.	TRBV5-8	.	TRBJ1-5	TGTGCCAGCAGCTTGCGGTATCAGCCCCAGCATTTT	CASSLRYQPQHF
few	TRBV19	TRBD1	TRBJ1-2	TGTGCCAGTAGTATGTTGCAGGGGGCATCACCGGGAGCTTATGGCTACACCTTC	CASSMLQGASPGAYGYTF
.	TRBV2	TRBD1	TRBJ1-4	TGTGCCAGCAGCGGACAGGGCGCTAATGAAAAACTGTTTTTT	CASSGQGANEKLFF
few	TRBV2	.	TRBJ2-2	TGTGCCAGCAGTGAAATATCCGTTGGGGAGCTGTTTTTT	CASSEISVGELFF
.	TRBV18	.	TRBJ2-5	TGTGCCAGCTCACCAGGGAGTCAAGAGACCCAGTACTTC	CASSPGSQETQYF
.	TRBV14	TRBD1	TRBJ1-2	TGTGCCAGCAGCCGATTGGACAGGGACTATGGCTACACCTTC	CASSRLDRDYGYTF
.	TRBV4-2	TRBD2	TRBJ2-3	TGTGCCAGCAGCCAAGGGCACGGCGGGAGCGCGGCAGATACGCAGTATTTT	CASSQGHGGSAADTQYF
.	TRBV5-1	TRBD2	TRBJ2-2	TGCGCCAGCAGCTTGACGGGAGGGTACGCCGGGGAGCTGTTTTTT	CASSLTGGYAGELFF
.	TRBV5-1	.	TRBJ2-6	TGCGCCAGCAGCTCAGGGACTTTTGGGGCCAACGTCCTGACTTTC	CASSSGTFGANVLTF
.	TRBV11-3	TRBD2	TRBJ2-3	TGTGCCAGCAGCTTAGAGGCTAGCGGGGGCACAGATACGCAGTATTTT	CASSLEASGGTDTQYF
.	TRBV5-4	TRBD2	TRBJ2-7	TGTGCCAGCAGCTTGGCTAGCGGGAGCTCCTACGAGCAGTACTTC	CASSLASGSSYEQYF
.	TRBV4-2	TRBD2	TRBJ2-1	TGTGCCAGCAGCCAAGAAGATATAGTGGCTAGCGGGTGGCGTGAGCAGTTCTTC	CASSQEDIVASGWREQFF
.	TRBV9	TRBD2	TRBJ2-2	TGTGCCAGCAGTATCACTAGCGGGAGAGGGACCGGGGAGCTGTTTTTT	CASSITSGRGTGELFF
.	TRBV27	.	TRBJ2-2	TGTGCCAGCTGTTCAGAGGGGCGGGGATCCGGGGAGCTGTTTTTT	CASCSEGRGSGELFF
.	TRBV11-2	.	TRBJ2-7	TGTGCCAGCACCTCCGGCGGACAGTACGAGCAGTACTTC	CASTSGGQYEQYF
.	TRBV6-5	.	TRBJ2-3	TGTGCCAGCAGTCGAAGGGGAGATACGCAGTATTTT	CASSRRGDTQYF
once	TRBV7-9	TRBD2	TRBJ2-5	TGTGCCAGCAGTCGAGCGGGGGCGCTGATCCAAGAGACCCAGTACTTC	CASSRAGALIQETQYF
.	TRBV28	.	TRBJ2-7	TGTGCCAGCAGTTTGGCGGGGGCGAGGAACGAGCAGTACTTC	CASSLAGARNEQYF
once	TRBV30	TRBD1	TRBJ2-7	TGTGCCTGGAATCCAGACAGGGTAAGCTACGAGCAGTACTTC	CAWNPDRVSYEQYF
few	TRBV5-1	TRBD1	TRBJ1-2	TGCGCCAGCAGCTTGGGGGGACAGGCCTATGGCTACACCTTC	CASSLGGQAYGYTF
.	TRBV7-3	.	TRBJ1-1	TGTGCCAGCAGCTCGCAGGGAGGGAGCACTGAAGCTTTCTTT	CASSSQGGSTEAFF
.	TRBV14	TRBD1	TRBJ1-2	TGTGCCAGCAGCCAACAGACAGGGGGCTATGGCTACACCTTC	CASSQQTGGYGYTF
few	TRBV5-1	.	TRBJ2-5	TGCGCCAGCAGCTTAGAAGGGGGGGGGACCCAGTACTTC	CASSLEGGGTQYF
.	TRBV5-1	TRBD1	TRBJ2-3	TGCGCCAGCAGCAACACAGGGGATCCAGATACGCAGTATTTT	CASSNTGDPDTQYF
.	TRBV10-3	.	TRBJ1-5	TGTGCCATCAGTGAGGGCGGCGGGGCAAACCAGCCCCAGCATTTT	CAISEGGGANQPQHF
.	TRBV11-1	TRBD1	TRBJ2-1	TGTGCCAGCAGCTTAGGGACGGGGACAGGGGTCTACAATGAGCAGTTCTTC	CASSLGTGTGVYNEQFF
.	TRBV5-4	TRBD2	TRBJ2-3	TGTGCCAGCAGCTCTGGACTAGCGGGAGTAACAGATACGCAGTATTTT	CASSSGLAGVTDTQYF
few	TRBV9	TRBD1	TRBJ2-3	TGTGCCAGCAGCGGGGACAGGGGCTCAGATACGCAGTATTTT	CASSGDRGSDTQYF